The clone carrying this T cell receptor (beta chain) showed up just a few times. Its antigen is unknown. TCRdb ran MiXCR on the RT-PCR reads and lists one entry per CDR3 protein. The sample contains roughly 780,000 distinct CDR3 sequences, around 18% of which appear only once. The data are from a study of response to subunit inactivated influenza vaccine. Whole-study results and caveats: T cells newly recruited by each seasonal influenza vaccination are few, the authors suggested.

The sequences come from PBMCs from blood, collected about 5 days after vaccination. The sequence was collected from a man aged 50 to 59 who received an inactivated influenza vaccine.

CDR3 in amino acids: CASSPRRRETQYF. CDR3 DNA sequence: TGTGCCAGCAGCCCTAGACGGAGGGAGACCCAGTACTTC. The chain uses TRBV6-1 and TRBJ2-5; possibly TRBD2 for D (5 bases). This CDR3 contains 13 residues. Trimming took 6 bases from V and 5 from J, leaving 13 bases between them. Germline CDR1 is MNHNS and CDR2 is SASEGT.